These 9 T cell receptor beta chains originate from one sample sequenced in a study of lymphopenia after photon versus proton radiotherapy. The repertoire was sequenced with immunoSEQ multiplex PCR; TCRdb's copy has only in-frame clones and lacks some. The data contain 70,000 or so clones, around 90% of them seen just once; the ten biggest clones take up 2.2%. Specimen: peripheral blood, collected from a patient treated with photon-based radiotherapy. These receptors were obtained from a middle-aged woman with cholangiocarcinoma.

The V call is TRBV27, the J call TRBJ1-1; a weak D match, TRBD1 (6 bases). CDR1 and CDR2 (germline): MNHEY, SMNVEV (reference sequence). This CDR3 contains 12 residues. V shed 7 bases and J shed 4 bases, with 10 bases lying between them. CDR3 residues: CASKQGGTEAFF. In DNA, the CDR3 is TGTGCCAGCAAACAGGGTGGCACTGAAGCTTTCTTT.

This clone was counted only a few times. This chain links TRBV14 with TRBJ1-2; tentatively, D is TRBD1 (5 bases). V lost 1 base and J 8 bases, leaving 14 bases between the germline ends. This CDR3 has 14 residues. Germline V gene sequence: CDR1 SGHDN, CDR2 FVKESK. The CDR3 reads CASSQVGAYGGYTF. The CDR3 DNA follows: TGTGCCAGCAGCCAAGTCGGGGCCTACGGAGGCTACACCTTC.

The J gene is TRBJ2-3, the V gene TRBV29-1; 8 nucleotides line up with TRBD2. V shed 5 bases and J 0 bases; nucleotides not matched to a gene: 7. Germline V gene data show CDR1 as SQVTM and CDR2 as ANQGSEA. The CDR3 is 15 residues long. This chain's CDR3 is CSVRGGSFSTDTQYF. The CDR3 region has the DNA TGCAGCGTTCGCGGGGGGTCCTTTAGCACAGATACGCAGTATTTT.

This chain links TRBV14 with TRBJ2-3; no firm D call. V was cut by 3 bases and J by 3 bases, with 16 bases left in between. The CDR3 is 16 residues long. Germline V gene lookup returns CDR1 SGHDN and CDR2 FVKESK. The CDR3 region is CASSQRLSAMTDTQYF. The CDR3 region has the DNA TGTGCCAGCAGCCAGAGGCTTTCCGCGATGACAGATACGCAGTATTTT.

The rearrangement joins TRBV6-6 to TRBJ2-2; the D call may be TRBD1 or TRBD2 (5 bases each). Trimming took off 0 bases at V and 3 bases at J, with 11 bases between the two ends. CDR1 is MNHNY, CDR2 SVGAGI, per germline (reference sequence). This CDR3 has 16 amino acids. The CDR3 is CASSYSVGAHTGELFF. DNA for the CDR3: TGTGCCAGCAGTTACTCAGTCGGGGCTCACACCGGGGAGCTGTTTTTT.

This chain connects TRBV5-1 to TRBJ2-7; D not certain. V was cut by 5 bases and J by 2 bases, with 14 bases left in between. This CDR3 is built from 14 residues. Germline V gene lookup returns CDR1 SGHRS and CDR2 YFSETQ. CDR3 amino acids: CASREWLGAYEQYF. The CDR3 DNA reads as TGCGCCAGCAGGGAGTGGTTAGGCGCCTACGAGCAGTACTTC.

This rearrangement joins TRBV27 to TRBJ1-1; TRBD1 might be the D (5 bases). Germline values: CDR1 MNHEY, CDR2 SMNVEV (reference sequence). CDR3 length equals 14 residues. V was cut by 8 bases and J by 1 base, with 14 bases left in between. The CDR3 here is CASHPGTRNTEAFF. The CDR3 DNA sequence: TGTGCCAGCCACCCCGGGACCCGGAACACTGAAGCTTTCTTT.

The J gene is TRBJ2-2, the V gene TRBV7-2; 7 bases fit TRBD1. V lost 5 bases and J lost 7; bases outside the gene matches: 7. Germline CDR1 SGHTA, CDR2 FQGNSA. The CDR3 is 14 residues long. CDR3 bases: TGTGCCAGCAGCATAATACAGGGGATCGGGGAGCTGTTTTTT. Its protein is CASSIIQGIGELFF.

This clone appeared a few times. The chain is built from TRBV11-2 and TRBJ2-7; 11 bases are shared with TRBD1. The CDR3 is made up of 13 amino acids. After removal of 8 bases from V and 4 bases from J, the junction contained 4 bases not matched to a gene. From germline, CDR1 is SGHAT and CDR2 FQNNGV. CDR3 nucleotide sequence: TGTGCCAGCGCCGGGACAGGGGGTTACGAGCAGTACTTC. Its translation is CASAGTGGYEQYF.